Reported below is one T cell receptor beta chain. This record comes from a study of T cell changes during pregnancy in multiple sclerosis. Here immunoSEQ multiplex PCR was the method, and the copy in TCRdb shows in-frame clones only, minus some. The data show tens of thousands of clones, approximately 88% seen once. V lost 4 bases and J lost 7; bases outside the gene matches: 6. The germline V gene encodes CDR1 MNHNS and CDR2 SASEGT. There are 13 residues in the CDR3. The starting material was peripheral blood, obtained in the first trimester of pregnancy. The chain uses TRBV6-1 and TRBJ2-7; 8 positions agree with TRBD1. The sequence derives from a female donor in good health, enrolled as a control in a pregnancy study. The CDR3: CASSVTGGREQYF. In DNA form, the CDR3 reads TGTGCCAGCAGTGTCACAGGGGGTAGAGAGCAGTACTTC.